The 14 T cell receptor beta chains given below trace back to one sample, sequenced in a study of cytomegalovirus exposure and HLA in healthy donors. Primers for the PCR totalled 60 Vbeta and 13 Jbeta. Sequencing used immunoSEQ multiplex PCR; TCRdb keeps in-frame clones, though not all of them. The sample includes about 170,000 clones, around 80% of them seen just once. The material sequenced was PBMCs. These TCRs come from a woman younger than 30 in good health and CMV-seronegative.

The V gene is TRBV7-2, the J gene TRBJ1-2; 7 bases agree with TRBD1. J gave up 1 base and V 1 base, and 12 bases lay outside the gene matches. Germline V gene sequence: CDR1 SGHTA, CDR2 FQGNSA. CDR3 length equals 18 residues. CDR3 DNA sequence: TGTGCCAGCAGCTTAGTGTTGGCGGGACAGAGTATTAACTATGGCTACACCTTC. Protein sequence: CASSLVLAGQSINYGYTF. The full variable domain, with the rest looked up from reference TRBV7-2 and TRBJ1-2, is GAGVSQSPSNKVTEKGKDVELRCDPISGHTALYWYRQSLGQGLEFLIYFQGNSAPDKSGLPSDRFSAERTGGSVSTLTIQRTQQEDSAVYLCASSLVLAGQSINYGYTFGSGTRLTVV.

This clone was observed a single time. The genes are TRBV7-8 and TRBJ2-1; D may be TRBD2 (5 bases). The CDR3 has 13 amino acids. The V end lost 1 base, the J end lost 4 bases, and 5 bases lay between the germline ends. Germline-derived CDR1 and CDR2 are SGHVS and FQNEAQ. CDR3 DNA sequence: TGTGCCAGCAGCTTAGGGGAGTACAATGAGCAGTTCTTC. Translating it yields CASSLGEYNEQFF. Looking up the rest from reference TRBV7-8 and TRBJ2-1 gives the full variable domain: GAGVSQSPRYKVAKRGQDVALRCDPISGHVSLFWYQQALGQGPEFLTYFQNEAQLDKSGLPSDRFFAERPEGSVSTLKIQRTQQEDSAVYLCASSLGEYNEQFFGPGTRLTVL.

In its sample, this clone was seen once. DNA for the CDR3: TGTGCCAGCTCACCACAACAGGGGGCGAACACCGGGGAGCTGTTTTTT. Translation gives CASSPQQGANTGELFF. The chain carries TRBV18 and TRBJ2-2, with 8 bases identical to TRBD1. V lost 1 base, J lost 0 bases, and 1 base stayed unmatched. Germline CDR1 reads KGHSH; CDR2 reads LQKENI. The CDR3 consists of 16 residues.

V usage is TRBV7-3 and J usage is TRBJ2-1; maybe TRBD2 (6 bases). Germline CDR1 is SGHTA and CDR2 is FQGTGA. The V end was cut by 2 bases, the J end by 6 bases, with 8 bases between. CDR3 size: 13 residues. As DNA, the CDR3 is TGTGCCAGCAGCTTAGGGAGGATCAATGAGCAGTTCTTC. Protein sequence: CASSLGRINEQFF.

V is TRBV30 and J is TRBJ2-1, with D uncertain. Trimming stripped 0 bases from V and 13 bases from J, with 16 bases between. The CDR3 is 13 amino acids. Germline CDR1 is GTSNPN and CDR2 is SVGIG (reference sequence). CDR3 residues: CAWSVAAKNIQFF. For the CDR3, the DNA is TGTGCCTGGAGTGTGGCGGCGAAAAATATACAGTTCTTC.

This CDR3 is CASSGQGRTDTQYF. The CDR3 DNA follows: TGCGCCAGCTCCGGCCAGGGGAGAACAGATACGCAGTATTTT. The rearrangement uses TRBV5-1 and TRBJ2-3; possibly TRBD1 for D (6 bases). This CDR3 is 14 amino acids long. Trimming cost V 7 bases and J 3 bases, with 15 bases left between them. Per germline, CDR1 SGHRS and CDR2 YFSETQ.

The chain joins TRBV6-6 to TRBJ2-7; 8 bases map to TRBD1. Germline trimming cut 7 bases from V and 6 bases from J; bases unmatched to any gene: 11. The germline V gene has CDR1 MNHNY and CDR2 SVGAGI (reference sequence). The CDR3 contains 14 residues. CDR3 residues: CASNPQGAVSEQYF. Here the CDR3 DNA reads TGTGCCAGCAACCCCCAGGGGGCGGTAAGCGAGCAGTACTTC.

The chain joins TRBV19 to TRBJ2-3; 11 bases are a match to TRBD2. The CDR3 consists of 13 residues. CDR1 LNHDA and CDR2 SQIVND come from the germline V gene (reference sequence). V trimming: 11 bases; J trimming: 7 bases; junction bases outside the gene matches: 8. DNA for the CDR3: TGTGCCTCTACTAGCGGGAGACTGAATACGCAGTATTTT. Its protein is CASTSGRLNTQYF.

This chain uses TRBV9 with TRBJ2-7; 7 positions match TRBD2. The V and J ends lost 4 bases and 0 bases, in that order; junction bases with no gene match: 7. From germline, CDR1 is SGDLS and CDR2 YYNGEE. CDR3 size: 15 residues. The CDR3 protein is CASSPGLDSSYEQYF. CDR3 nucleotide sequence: TGTGCCAGCAGCCCCGGACTAGACAGCTCCTACGAGCAGTACTTC. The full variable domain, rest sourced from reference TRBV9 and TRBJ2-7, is DSGVTQTPKHLITATGQRVTLRCSPRSGDLSVYWYQQSLDQGLQFLIQYYNGEERAKGNILERFSAQQFPDLHSELNLSSLELGDSALYFCASSPGLDSSYEQYFGPGTRLTVT.

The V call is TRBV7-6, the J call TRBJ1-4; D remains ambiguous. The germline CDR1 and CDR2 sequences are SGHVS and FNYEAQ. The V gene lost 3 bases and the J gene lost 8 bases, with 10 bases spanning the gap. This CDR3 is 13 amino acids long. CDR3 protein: CASSFAPREKLFF. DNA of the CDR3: TGTGCCAGCAGCTTCGCGCCCCGAGAAAAACTGTTTTTT.

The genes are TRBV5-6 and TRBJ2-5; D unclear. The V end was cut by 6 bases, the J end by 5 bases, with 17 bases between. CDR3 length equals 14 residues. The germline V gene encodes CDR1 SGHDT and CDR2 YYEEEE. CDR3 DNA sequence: TGTGCCAGCAACCCTGCCGTGATTGAGGAGACCCAGTACTTC. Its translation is CASNPAVIEETQYF.

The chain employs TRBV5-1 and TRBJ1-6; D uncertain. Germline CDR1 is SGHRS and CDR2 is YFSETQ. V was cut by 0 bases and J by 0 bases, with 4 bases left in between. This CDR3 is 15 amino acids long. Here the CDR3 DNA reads TGCGCCAGCAGCTTGGCTAGCTCCTATAATTCACCCCTCCACTTT. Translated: CASSLASSYNSPLHF.

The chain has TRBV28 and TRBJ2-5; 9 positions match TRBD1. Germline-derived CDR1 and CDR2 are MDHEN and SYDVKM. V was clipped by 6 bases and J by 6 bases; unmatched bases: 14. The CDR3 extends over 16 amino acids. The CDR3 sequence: CASSRTGTGRTKTQYF. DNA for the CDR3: TGTGCCAGCAGCAGAACCGGGACAGGGCGTACAAAGACCCAGTACTTC. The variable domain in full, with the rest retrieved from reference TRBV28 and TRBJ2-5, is DVKVTQSSRYLVKRTGEKVFLECVQDMDHENMFWYRQDPGLGLRLIYFSYDVKMKEKGDIPEGYSVSREKKERFSLILESASTNQTSMYLCASSRTGTGRTKTQYFGPGTRLLVL.

In nucleotides, the CDR3 is TGTGCCAGCAGCTTAGAACCCGCTCAAAAAGGCGGTAGCTCCTACGAGCAGTACTTC. The encoded protein is CASSLEPAQKGGSSYEQYF. The V gene is TRBV7-9, the J gene TRBJ2-7; no definite D call. This CDR3 comprises 19 residues. CDR1 and CDR2 from the germline V gene are SEHNR and FQNEAQ (reference sequence). V was pared by 1 base and J by 0 bases, with 22 bases between.